This is a list of T cell receptor beta chains from one sample in a study of shared clonotypes between healthy human individuals. TCRdb's copy holds only in-frame clones and misses some; the assay was immunoSEQ multiplex PCR. The sample lists over 2 million clones; less than 95% were seen once. The sequenced sample was naive CD4+ T cells from PBMCs. These receptor sequences come from a man aged 18 to 29 in good health. Some clones in this sample may be carry-over from other donors' samples. The CDR3 runs from the conserved cysteine through the conserved F or W. Fields, in order: V gene, J gene, clone size, D gene, CDR3 protein, CDR3 DNA. D genes are given only for firm matches. Size is omitted from some rows. Given values are once, few, many or a class for expanded clones.

V: TRBV7-8
J: TRBJ2-7
size: -
D: TRBD1
CDR3: CASSFGQEYYEQYF
DNA: TGTGCCAGCAGCTTCGGACAGGAGTACTACGAGCAGTACTTC

V: TRBV9
J: TRBJ2-3
size: -
D: -
CDR3: CASNVYSTDTQYF
DNA: TGTGCCAGCAACGTCTACAGCACAGATACGCAGTATTTT

V: TRBV15
J: TRBJ1-5
size: -
D: -
CDR3: CATSKQGPRQPQHF
DNA: TGTGCCACCAGCAAGCAGGGCCCGCGGCAGCCCCAGCATTTT

V: TRBV6-5
J: TRBJ1-3
size: -
D: TRBD1
CDR3: CASSYPGTGFGNTIYF
DNA: TGTGCCAGCAGTTACCCCGGGACAGGCTTTGGAAACACCATATATTTT

V: TRBV9
J: TRBJ1-1
size: -
D: -
CDR3: CASSAAPGTEAFF
DNA: TGTGCCAGCAGCGCTGCCCCAGGCACTGAAGCTTTCTTT

V: TRBV2
J: TRBJ1-1
size: -
D: TRBD1
CDR3: CASSGQGDTEAFF
DNA: TGTGCCAGCAGTGGGCAGGGGGACACTGAAGCTTTCTTT

V: TRBV5-1
J: TRBJ2-1
size: once
D: -
CDR3: CASSLFGGTSYNEQFF
DNA: TGCGCCAGCAGTCTGTTCGGAGGTACCTCGTACAATGAGCAGTTCTTC

V: TRBV7-9
J: TRBJ2-7
size: -
D: -
CDR3: CASSFVRGRGDEQYF
DNA: TGTGCCAGCAGCTTTGTGAGGGGGCGCGGGGACGAGCAGTACTTC

V: TRBV5-1
J: TRBJ1-3
size: -
D: -
CDR3: CASSLQGLSGNTIYF
DNA: TGCGCCAGCAGCTTACAGGGCCTCTCTGGAAACACCATATATTTT

V: TRBV4-2
J: TRBJ2-7
size: -
D: -
CDR3: CASSPKGRSYEQYF
DNA: TGTGCCAGCAGCCCGAAGGGCAGGTCCTACGAGCAGTACTTC

V: TRBV5-1
J: TRBJ2-5
size: -
D: -
CDR3: CASSLGGFQETQYF
DNA: TGCGCCAGCAGCTTAGGGGGTTTCCAAGAGACCCAGTACTTC

V: TRBV28
J: TRBJ2-2
size: -
D: -
CDR3: CASRLGQNTGELFF
DNA: TGTGCCAGCAGACTGGGACAGAACACCGGGGAGCTGTTTTTT

V: TRBV29-1
J: TRBJ2-3
size: -
D: -
CDR3: CSVSTTDTQYF
DNA: TGCAGCGTTAGTACTACCGATACGCAGTATTTT

V: TRBV5-1
J: TRBJ1-3
size: -
D: -
CDR3: CASSLVPLSGNTIYF
DNA: TGCGCCAGCAGCTTAGTTCCGCTCTCTGGAAACACCATATATTTT

V: TRBV6-5
J: TRBJ1-4
size: -
D: TRBD1
CDR3: CASSYQTGDRTQLFF
DNA: TGTGCCAGCAGTTACCAGACAGGGGACCGCACACAACTGTTTTTT

V: TRBV28
J: TRBJ2-5
size: -
D: -
CDR3: CASSSLAGTQETQYF
DNA: TGTGCCAGCAGTTCATTAGCCGGGACCCAAGAGACCCAGTACTTC

V: TRBV5-4
J: TRBJ2-6
size: -
D: -
CDR3: CASRISGANVLTF
DNA: TGTGCCAGCAGAATCTCTGGGGCCAACGTCCTGACTTTC

V: TRBV28
J: TRBJ2-7
size: -
D: -
CDR3: CASSSVPRPYEQYF
DNA: TGTGCCAGCAGTTCCGTCCCGCGGCCCTACGAGCAGTACTTC

V: TRBV4-1
J: TRBJ2-5
size: -
D: -
CDR3: CASSRRGEWGQETQYF
DNA: TGCGCCAGCAGCCGGCGAGGAGAATGGGGCCAAGAGACCCAGTACTTC

V: TRBV27
J: TRBJ2-6
size: -
D: TRBD1
CDR3: CASSFWTGGSGANVLTF
DNA: TGTGCCAGCAGTTTTTGGACAGGGGGCTCTGGGGCCAACGTCCTGACTTTC

V: TRBV7-9
J: TRBJ2-1
size: -
D: -
CDR3: CASSEGGPPGEQFF
DNA: TGTGCCAGCAGCGAGGGCGGGCCCCCAGGGGAGCAGTTCTTC

V: TRBV28
J: TRBJ2-7
size: -
D: TRBD2
CDR3: CASSPISSGRPYEQYF
DNA: TGTGCCAGCAGCCCAATAAGTAGCGGGAGGCCCTACGAGCAGTACTTC

V: TRBV27
J: TRBJ2-5
size: -
D: TRBD2
CDR3: CASTSSGRALGTQYF
DNA: TGTGCCAGCACCTCTAGCGGGAGGGCCCTCGGGACCCAGTACTTC

V: TRBV7-8
J: TRBJ2-5
size: -
D: TRBD2
CDR3: CASSPRGGEETQYF
DNA: TGTGCCAGCAGCCCCCGGGGGGGGGAAGAGACCCAGTACTTC

V: TRBV28
J: TRBJ2-5
size: -
D: -
CDR3: CASSSSAGGQETQYF
DNA: -

V: TRBV27
J: TRBJ2-1
size: -
D: -
CDR3: CASVATYDNEQFF
DNA: TGTGCCAGCGTGGCGACATATGACAATGAGCAGTTCTTC

V: TRBV7-9
J: TRBJ2-5
size: -
D: -
CDR3: CASSARSQETQYF
DNA: TGTGCCAGCAGCGCACGTTCCCAAGAGACCCAGTACTTC

V: TRBV7-3
J: TRBJ2-2
size: once
D: TRBD2
CDR3: CASSSAPLAGAVGTGELFF
DNA: TGTGCCAGCAGTTCCGCCCCTCTAGCGGGAGCTGTAGGAACCGGGGAGCTGTTTTTT